The next 15 T cell receptor beta chains were all read from a single sample in a study of PD-1 blockade in classical Hodgkin lymphoma (dated by TCRdb to the early 2020s). Libraries came from the immunoSEQ multiplex PCR assay. Imported from immuneACCESS, the table was reduced by TCRdb to in-frame sequences with V and J called. These copies leave out some clones; in studies compared against another copy, an unresolved V gene accounts for under half, and the cause of the remainder is not known. This sample comprises tens of thousands of clones, roughly 80% of them detected only once. The ten largest clonotypes hold about 8% of the sample. Interpreted using the paper, the time point label stands for: cycle 2 day 1 (C2D1) of nivolumab. Every trial patient had relapsed following autologous stem cell transplantation, and prior brentuximab vedotin exposure was what differed among cohorts A, B and C. Sequencing used peripheral blood mononuclear cells (PBMCs), obtained before the second cycle of nivolumab. These receptors were collected from a human donor with classical Hodgkin lymphoma.

This chain's CDR3 is CASAGLAGGTTYEQYF. In nucleotides, the CDR3 is TGTGCCAGCGCGGGACTAGCGGGGGGAACCACCTACGAGCAGTACTTC. The chain carries TRBV7-6 and TRBJ2-7, with TRBD2 identical over 15 bases. Unmatched junction bases numbered 7, after V lost 8 bases and J lost 2 bases. Germline V gene data show CDR1 as SGHVS and CDR2 as FNYEAQ. The CDR3 loop spans 16 amino acids.

The chain has TRBV4-2 and TRBJ2-5; D is ambiguous. V shed 1 base and J shed 0 bases, with 6 bases lying between them. CDR3 size: 14 residues. Germline V CDR1 and CDR2: LGHNA, YNFKEQ. The CDR3 bases are TGTGCCAGCAGCCAAGTTTCTGACCAAGAGACCCAGTACTTC. Protein: CASSQVSDQETQYF.

This clone was seen a few times. J is TRBJ2-1 and V is TRBV9; 9 bases are shared with TRBD1. The CDR3 length is 16 residues. Looked up from germline, CDR1 is SGDLS and CDR2 is YYNGEE. V lost 3 bases and J lost 3; bases outside the gene matches: 7. CDR3 amino acids: CASSARTGVIYNEQFF. In DNA, the CDR3 is TGTGCCAGCAGCGCCCGGACAGGGGTCATCTACAATGAGCAGTTCTTC.

The chain uses TRBV19 and TRBJ1-5; 7 nucleotides align to TRBD1. Germline CDR1 and CDR2: LNHDA and SQIVND (reference sequence). This CDR3 has 13 amino acids. V gave up 9 bases and J gave up 4 bases; unmatched junction bases: 6. The CDR3 DNA sequence: TGTGCCAGCGTACCGGACAGGAATCAGCCCCAGCATTTT. This codes for CASVPDRNQPQHF.

This clone was picked up one time. The chain joins TRBV5-6 to TRBJ2-1; no clear D gene. CDR1 and CDR2 from the germline V gene are SGHDT and YYEEEE. This CDR3 contains 12 residues. V dropped 0 bases and J dropped 10 bases, with 8 bases sitting between them. The DNA for the CDR3 is TGTGCCAGCAGCTTGGCGTGGCAGGAGCAGTTCTTC. The encoded protein is CASSLAWQEQFF.

The rearrangement links TRBV7-2 to TRBJ2-1; TRBD2 matches at 8 bases. The CDR3 runs 16 residues. After removal of 5 bases from V and 5 bases from J, the junction contained 11 bases not matched to a gene. Germline CDR1 is SGHTA and CDR2 is FQGNSA. DNA for the CDR3: TGTGCCAGCAGCCCCCGCGGCGGGGGGTCCGACAATGAGCAGTTCTTC. Protein: CASSPRGGGSDNEQFF.

The gene calls are TRBV4-3 and TRBJ2-1; TRBD1 agrees at 9 bases. V gave up 1 base and J gave up 7 bases; unmatched junction bases: 5. Germline V gene sequence: CDR1 LGHNA, CDR2 YSLEER. This CDR3 spans 15 amino acids. The CDR3 sequence is CASSQAGQGTNEQFF. For the CDR3, the DNA is TGCGCCAGCAGCCAAGCGGGACAGGGAACAAATGAGCAGTTCTTC.

The rearrangement joins TRBV28 to TRBJ1-2; D uncertain. This CDR3 is built from 14 residues. Germline CDR1 is MDHEN and CDR2 is SYDVKM. Trimming cost V 1 base and J 10 bases, with 16 bases left between them. The CDR3 coding sequence is TGTGCCAGCAGTTTATCCTTGGACCAATTCTCCTACACCTTC. It is translated as CASSLSLDQFSYTF.

J is TRBJ2-5 and V is TRBV11-3; 8 bases are shared with TRBD2. Looked up from germline, CDR1 is SGHNT and CDR2 is YENEEA. The CDR3 extends over 16 amino acids. V lost 5 bases, J lost 4 bases, and 12 bases stayed unmatched. CDR3 residues: CASSVGLAPVGETQYF. In nucleotides, the CDR3 is TGTGCCAGCAGCGTTGGACTAGCTCCGGTTGGAGAGACCCAGTACTTC. Full variable domain (remainder filled in from reference TRBV11-3 and TRBJ2-5): EAGVVQSPRYKIIEKKQPVAFWCNPISGHNTLYWYLQNLGQGPELLIRYENEEAVDDSQLPKDRFSAERLKGVDSTLKIQPAELGDSAVYLCASSVGLAPVGETQYFGPGTRLLVL.

This chain connects TRBV6-9 to TRBJ1-3; D uncertain. Trimming cost V 4 bases and J 3 bases, with 7 bases left between them. This CDR3 comprises 13 residues. CDR1 is MNHGY and CDR2 is SVAAGI in the germline V gene. CDR3 bases: TGTGCCAGCAGTTTAGTTCTTGGAAACACCATATATTTT. Protein sequence: CASSLVLGNTIYF.

The chain couples TRBV10-1 to TRBJ2-4; no clear D gene. Trimming took 3 bases from V and 8 from J, leaving 11 bases between them. CDR1 is WNHNN and CDR2 is SYGVQD in the germline V gene (reference sequence). This CDR3 contains 13 residues. The CDR3 loop reads CASSDAGLDIQYF. CDR3 in DNA: TGCGCCAGCAGTGATGCAGGCCTGGACATTCAGTACTTC.

The chain is built from TRBV5-6 and TRBJ1-4; tentative D call: TRBD1 (6 bases). CDR1 SGHDT and CDR2 YYEEEE come from the germline V gene. The CDR3 totals 16 residues. The ends were cut back, 4 bases at V and 8 bases at J, with 21 bases in the middle. The CDR3 bases are TGTGCCAGCAGCCGAGCAGGGGTCACAGCTGAAGAAAAACTGTTTTTT. Its protein product is CASSRAGVTAEEKLFF. Full variable domain (rest looked up from reference TRBV5-6 and TRBJ1-4): DAGVTQSPTHLIKTRGQQVTLRCSPKSGHDTVSWYQQALGQGPQFIFQYYEEEERQRGNFPDRFSGHQFPNYSSELNVNALLLGDSALYLCASSRAGVTAEEKLFFGSGTQLSVL.

V is TRBV21-1 and J is TRBJ2-2; the table gives TRBD2 as D, unverified against the DNA. TRBV21-1 is reported as a pseudogene. This CDR3 is built from 18 residues. CDR3 protein: CASSKRVEGPSNTGELFF. CDR3 DNA: TGTGCCAGCAGCAAAAGGGTGGAGGGGCCCTCGAACACCGGGGAGCTGTTTTTT.

The chain employs TRBV7-2 and TRBJ2-5; TRBD1 agrees at 7 bases. The germline V gene has CDR1 SGHTA and CDR2 FQGNSA. Trimming removed 5 bases from V and 1 base from J; junction bases left unmatched: 7. The CDR3 length is 15 residues. This CDR3 is CASSPATGSQETQYF. CDR3 DNA sequence: TGTGCCAGCAGCCCAGCGACAGGGTCCCAAGAGACCCAGTACTTC. The complete variable domain, with remaining parts taken from reference TRBV7-2 and TRBJ2-5, reads GAGVSQSPSNKVTEKGKDVELRCDPISGHTALYWYRQSLGQGLEFLIYFQGNSAPDKSGLPSDRFSAERTGGSVSTLTIQRTQQEDSAVYLCASSPATGSQETQYFGPGTRLLVL.

This clone was counted once. The chain has TRBV5-1 and TRBJ2-3; 9 bases are a match to TRBD2. Germline V lookup: CDR1 SGHRS, CDR2 YFSETQ. Unmatched junction bases numbered 7, after V lost 4 bases and J lost 4 bases. The CDR3 totals 15 residues. The CDR3 region is CASSPIGGGADTQYF. CDR3 DNA: TGCGCCAGCAGCCCAATTGGCGGGGGGGCAGATACGCAGTATTTT.